The clone carrying this TCR beta chain was seen only a few times. The antigen is not known. These data belong to a study of blood T cells in healthy people across ages. Notes on the study in general: Fewer expanded clones and more diversity marked long-lived versus aged donors.

Alongside a J-beta primer mix, a sample-barcoded 5' primer served in a second PCR lasting about 6 to 11 cycles. A template-switch adaptor with 12 random nucleotides tagged each cDNA molecule. TCRdb analysed the 5' RACE reads with MiXCR anew, one entry per CDR3 protein. The sample lists fewer than 950,000 distinct CDR3 sequences; roughly 50% were seen once. Germline lookup yields CDR1 WSHSY and CDR2 SAAADI. The ends were cut back, 6 bases at V and 1 base at J, with 13 bases in the middle. The CDR3 is made up of 14 amino acids. Peripheral blood, about 10 milliliters per donor, was collected. There were at least 5 micrograms of total RNA extracted from every sample.

The sequence was collected from an elderly man in good health. Sequencing used blood. The chain combines TRBV10-2 with TRBJ2-7; a weak D match, TRBD2 (6 bases). The CDR3 region has the DNA TGCGCCAGCAGCGTACTAGCTGATTCCTACGAGCAGTACTTC. Residues: CASSVLADSYEQYF.